This T cell receptor (beta chain) was identified during a study of CD8+ T cells in alopecia areata. The sequencing template was cDNA reverse transcribed from extracted RNA. Profiled with immunoSEQ multiplex PCR; TCRdb holds only in-frame clones, not every one. Among about 12,000 clones listed, about 56% were seen once. In regard to this clone: As yet, its antigen is unknown.

Collection of lesional scalp punch biopsies and peripheral blood was performed in alopecia areata patients. The germline CDR1 and CDR2 sequences are MDHEN and SYDVKM. V dropped 5 bases and J dropped 5 bases, with 9 bases sitting between them. There are 12 residues in the CDR3. The study, taken as a whole, reports: It was less clear whether patients shared TCRs than it was in mice, possibly because of HLA.

The material sequenced was skin. The sequence was obtained from a human donor with alopecia areata. The rearrangement links TRBV28 to TRBJ2-5; D gene ambiguous. The CDR3 DNA follows: TGTGCCAGCAGTCTAGTTGTGGAGACCCAGTACTTC. Protein sequence: CASSLVVETQYF. Combining the CDR3 with reference TRBV28 and TRBJ2-5 gives the whole variable domain DVKVTQSSRYLVKRTGEKVFLECVQDMDHENMFWYRQDPGLGLRLIYFSYDVKMKEKGDIPEGYSVSREKKERFSLILESASTNQTSMYLCASSLVVETQYFGPGTRLLVL.